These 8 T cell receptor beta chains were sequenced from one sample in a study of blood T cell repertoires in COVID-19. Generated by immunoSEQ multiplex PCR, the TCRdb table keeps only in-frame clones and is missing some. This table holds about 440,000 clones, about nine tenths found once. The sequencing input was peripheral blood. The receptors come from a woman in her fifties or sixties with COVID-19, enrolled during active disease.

CDR3 in DNA: TGTGCCAGCAACCCGGACAGCTATGACACTGAAGCTTTCTTT. Amino acids: CASNPDSYDTEAFF. The J gene is TRBJ1-1, the V gene TRBV7-8; maybe TRBD1 (6 bases). The CDR3 runs 14 residues. The V gene lost 7 bases and the J gene lost 3 bases, with 15 bases spanning the gap. Germline lookup yields CDR1 SGHVS and CDR2 FQNEAQ.

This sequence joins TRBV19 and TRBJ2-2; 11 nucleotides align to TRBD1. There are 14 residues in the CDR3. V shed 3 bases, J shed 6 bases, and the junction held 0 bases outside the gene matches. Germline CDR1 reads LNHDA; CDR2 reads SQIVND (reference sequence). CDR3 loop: CASSMDRGPGELFF. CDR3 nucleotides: TGTGCCAGTAGTATGGACAGGGGGCCCGGGGAGCTGTTTTTT.

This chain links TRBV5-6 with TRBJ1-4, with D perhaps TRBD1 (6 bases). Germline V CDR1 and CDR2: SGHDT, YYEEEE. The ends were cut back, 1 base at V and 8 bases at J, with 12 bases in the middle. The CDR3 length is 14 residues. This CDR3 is CASSLTGNREKLFF. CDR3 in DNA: TGTGCCAGCAGCTTGACAGGGAACAGGGAAAAACTGTTTTTT.

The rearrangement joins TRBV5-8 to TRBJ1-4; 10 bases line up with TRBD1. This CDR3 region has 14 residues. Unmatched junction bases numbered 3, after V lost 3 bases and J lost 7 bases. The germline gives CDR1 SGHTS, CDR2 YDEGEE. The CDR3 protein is CASSSTGGIEKLFF. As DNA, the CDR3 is TGTGCCAGCAGCTCGACAGGGGGCATTGAAAAACTGTTTTTT.

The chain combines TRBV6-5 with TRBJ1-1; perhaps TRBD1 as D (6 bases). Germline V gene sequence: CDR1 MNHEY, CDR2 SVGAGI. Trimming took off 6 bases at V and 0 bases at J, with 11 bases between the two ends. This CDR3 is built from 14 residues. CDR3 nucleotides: TGTGCCAGCAGGAGGACAGATATGAACACTGAAGCTTTCTTT. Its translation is CASRRTDMNTEAFF.

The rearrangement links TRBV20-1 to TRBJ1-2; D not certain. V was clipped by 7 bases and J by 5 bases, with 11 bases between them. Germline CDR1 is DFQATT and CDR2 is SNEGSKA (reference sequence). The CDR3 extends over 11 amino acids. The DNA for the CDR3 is TGCAGTGTTCGTCACTCGTATGGCTACACCTTC. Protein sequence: CSVRHSYGYTF.

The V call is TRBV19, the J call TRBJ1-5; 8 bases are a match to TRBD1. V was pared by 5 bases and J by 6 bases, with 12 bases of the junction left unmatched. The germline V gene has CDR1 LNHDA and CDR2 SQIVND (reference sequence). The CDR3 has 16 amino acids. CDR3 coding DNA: TGTGCCAGTAGTGGGCAGGGGGCCCCTTTTAGTCAGCCCCAGCATTTT. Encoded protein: CASSGQGAPFSQPQHF. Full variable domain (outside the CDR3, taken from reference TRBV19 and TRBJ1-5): DGGITQSPKYLFRKEGQNVTLSCEQNLNHDAMYWYRQDPGQGLRLIYYSQIVNDFQKGDIAEGYSVSREKKESFPLTVTSAQKNPTAFYLCASSGQGAPFSQPQHFGDGTRLSIL.

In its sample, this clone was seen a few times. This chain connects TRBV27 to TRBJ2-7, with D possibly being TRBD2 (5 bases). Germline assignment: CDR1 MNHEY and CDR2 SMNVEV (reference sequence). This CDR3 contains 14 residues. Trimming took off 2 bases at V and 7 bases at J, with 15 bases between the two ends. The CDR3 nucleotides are TGTGCCAGCAGTTTAGCCTCCTGGACGGGGGAGCAGTACTTC. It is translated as CASSLASWTGEQYF.